This is a list of T cell receptor beta chains from one sample in a study of human T cells and chemical hapten exposure. TCRdb ran MiXCR on the RACE reads and lists one entry per CDR3 protein. The table has more than 90,000 distinct CDR3 sequences, about 11% seen once. The sample here was whole blood, taken in connection with sensitization to the hapten diphenylcyclopropenone (DPC). The receptors come from a man aged 35 to 55 with alopecia areata. Some clones in this sample may be carry-over from other donors' samples. Each CDR3 is given without its conserved first and last residue.

TRBV6-6	TRBJ1-6	ASSLGYNSPLH
TRBV7-3	TRBJ2-1	ASSRGLAGGYSKQF
TRBV27	TRBJ1-5	ASSLYSNRVVNQPQH
TRBV28	TRBJ1-2	ASSSTETNYGYT
TRBV7-8	TRBJ2-3	ASSADSTDTQY
TRBV7-2	TRBJ1-6	ASSFGGDRSPLH
TRBV11-2	TRBJ2-1	AVSGGGNEQF
TRBV20-1	TRBJ2-1	SAIRASGSGEQF
TRBV6-2/TRBV6-3	TRBJ2-7	ASSMGRTYEQY
TRBV13	TRBJ2-7	ASSETGRPDEQY
TRBV28	TRBJ2-7	ASSPPPGQMKPYEQY
TRBV6-2/TRBV6-3	TRBJ2-5	ASSYSSVGGTQY
TRBV6-2/TRBV6-3	TRBJ2-3	ASRRLAEGLTDTQY
TRBV9	TRBJ1-1	ASDPTGTVNTEAF
TRBV27	TRBJ2-7	ASSPRLEATYEQY
TRBV29-1	TRBJ2-3	SVEGAWDTQY
TRBV11-2	TRBJ2-5	ASSFQFPLGLAGDKEETQY
TRBV19	TRBJ2-1	ASSIDPAVYEQF
TRBV9	TRBJ1-5	ASSVDSSGGPQH
TRBV7-9	TRBJ1-1	ASSPQTGLMNTEAF
TRBV20-1	TRBJ2-1	SASGLAGVSYNEQF
TRBV20-1	TRBJ2-4	SARGGEIHPFNIQY
TRBV7-8	TRBJ1-3	ASSLGVSTPGNTIY
TRBV28	TRBJ2-3	ASSPGRTPNTDTQY
TRBV7-9	TRBJ1-2	ATPRRSDYGYT
TRBV7-2	TRBJ2-1	ASSLLAGEQF
TRBV6-6	TRBJ2-5	ASSLTQSPETQY